Presented here are 17 T cell receptor beta chains from one specimen sequenced in a study of blood T cell repertoires in COVID-19 (dated by TCRdb to about 2020). The library was generated by the immunoSEQ multiplex PCR assay. TCRdb's version of the immuneACCESS table is confined to in-frame rearrangements and falls short of the full clone set. An unresolved V gene accounts for under half of the shortfall where checked; the remainder is of unknown origin. In all, the sample holds approximately 340,000 clones, and approximately 91% of those were seen once. The ten largest clones add up to about 0.78% of the sample. The sample was PBMCs or T cells enriched from blood (not recorded which). These receptors originate from a woman between 35 and 50 years old who had been exposed to COVID-19.

The chain combines TRBV27 with TRBJ2-5; 7 bases agree with TRBD1. Per germline, CDR1 MNHEY and CDR2 SMNVEV (reference sequence). The CDR3 runs 15 residues. V lost 2 bases, J lost 2 bases, and 5 bases stayed unmatched. The CDR3 DNA reads TGTGCCAGCAGTTTAAACACAGGGGCGCAAGAGACCCAGTACTTC. It translates to CASSLNTGAQETQYF.

The V call is TRBV7-2, the J call TRBJ1-4; a possible D gene is TRBD1 (6 bases). The germline V gene encodes CDR1 SGHTA and CDR2 FQGNSA. Between the trimmed V and J ends, which lost 5 bases and 4 bases, there was a span of 14 bases. This CDR3 has 15 residues. For the CDR3, the DNA is TGTGCCAGCAGCACAAGTCAGGGGAGTAATGAAAAACTGTTTTTT. It codes for CASSTSQGSNEKLFF.

The CDR3 protein is CASSFEDRGRYEQYF. The DNA for the CDR3 is TGTGCCAGCAGTTTTGAGGACAGGGGGCGGTACGAGCAGTACTTC. The rearrangement joins TRBV5-8 to TRBJ2-7; TRBD1 agrees at 11 bases. CDR1 is SGHTS, CDR2 YDEGEE, per germline. V gave up 5 bases and J gave up 4 bases; unmatched junction bases: 8. This CDR3 spans 15 amino acids.

This chain links TRBV7-6 with TRBJ1-3; D unresolved. The CDR3 totals 15 residues. Germline V gene lookup returns CDR1 SGHVS and CDR2 FNYEAQ. Trimming pared 5 bases from V and 11 bases from J, leaving 22 bases between. CDR3 amino acids: CASSPSVPGVVPIYF. CDR3 bases: TGTGCCAGCAGCCCTTCGGTCCCCGGAGTGGTGCCCATATATTTT.

The chain couples TRBV2 to TRBJ2-2, with D perhaps TRBD1 (6 bases). V lost 7 bases and J lost 5, with 17 bases in between. Germline V gene data show CDR1 as SNHLY and CDR2 as FYNNEI. CDR3 length equals 15 residues. The CDR3 bases are TGTGCCAGCACTAAATTGGCAGGGGATACCGGGGAGCTGTTTTTT. This translates into CASTKLAGDTGELFF.

The rearrangement joins TRBV9 to TRBJ1-3; TRBD1 agrees at 7 bases. The CDR3 is made up of 19 amino acids. Germline assignment: CDR1 SGDLS and CDR2 YYNGEE. V trimming: 4 bases; J trimming: 0 bases; junction bases outside the gene matches: 16. The CDR3 DNA is TGTGCCAGCAGCTTCGGTACACTGACAGGGTATTCCTCTGGAAACACCATATATTTT. Its protein product is CASSFGTLTGYSSGNTIYF.

The chain joins TRBV3-1 (or the pseudogene TRBV3-2) to TRBJ1-6, with 7 bases that match TRBD1. Looked up from germline, CDR1 is LGHDT and CDR2 is YNNKEL (reference sequence). V was clipped by 6 bases and J by 5 bases; unmatched bases: 7. This CDR3 is built from 15 residues. CDR3 in DNA: TGTGCCAGCAGTCACGCAGGGGGGAATAATTCACCCCTCCACTTT. Its protein product is CASSHAGGNNSPLHF.

The V gene is TRBV7-2, the J gene TRBJ1-5, with TRBD1 as a possible D gene (5 bases). The CDR3 spans 14 residues. Looked up from germline, CDR1 is SGHTA and CDR2 is FQGNSA. The germline V and J ends were trimmed by 2 bases and 5 bases, with 10 bases remaining between them. DNA for the CDR3: TGTGCCAGCAGCTTACGGGGGTCTGATCAGCCCCAGCATTTT. This translates into CASSLRGSDQPQHF. Full variable domain (rest looked up from reference TRBV7-2 and TRBJ1-5): GAGVSQSPSNKVTEKGKDVELRCDPISGHTALYWYRQSLGQGLEFLIYFQGNSAPDKSGLPSDRFSAERTGGSVSTLTIQRTQQEDSAVYLCASSLRGSDQPQHFGDGTRLSIL.

The chain recombines TRBV6-5 with TRBJ2-7; the D gene is possibly TRBD2 (6 bases). Looked up from germline, CDR1 is MNHEY and CDR2 is SVGAGI. Trimming shortened V by 7 bases and J by 0 bases, and 10 bases separated the two germline ends. The CDR3 sequence is 13 residues long. CDR3 sequence (DNA): TGTGCCAGCATGCGGGGTAGCTCCTACGAGCAGTACTTC. Translation: CASMRGSSYEQYF.

This chain connects TRBV5-5 to TRBJ2-6; unclear D gene. CDR3 length equals 16 residues. Between the trimmed V and J ends, which lost 4 bases and 0 bases, there was a span of 11 bases. Germline V gene lookup returns CDR1 SGHKS and CDR2 YYEKEE (reference sequence). CDR3 loop: CASSTGTFSGANVLTF. The CDR3 DNA sequence: TGTGCCAGCAGCACCGGTACTTTCTCTGGGGCCAACGTCCTGACTTTC.

The chain is built from TRBV15 and TRBJ2-1, with D possibly being TRBD2 (5 bases). Germline V CDR1 and CDR2: LNHNV, YYDKDF (reference sequence). The CDR3 is 16 amino acids. V lost 0 bases and J 0 bases, leaving 9 bases between the germline ends. CDR3 loop: CATSRDPGSSYNEQFF. CDR3 DNA sequence: TGTGCCACCAGCAGAGATCCGGGAAGCTCCTACAATGAGCAGTTCTTC.

The J gene is TRBJ1-1, the V gene TRBV1; the table's D call TRBD1 went unverified against the DNA. TRBV1 represents a pseudogene. CDR3 length: 17 residues. CDR3 in DNA: TGCACCAGCAGCAATGGGACAGACGACTTATTGAACACTGAAGCTTTCTTT. Protein sequence: CTSSNGTDDLLNTEAFF.

This clone was seen a single time. This chain uses TRBV5-1 with TRBJ1-2; 9 bases match TRBD1. This CDR3 is built from 17 residues. The junction had 9 bases not matched to a gene; V was cut back by 1 base and J by 2 bases. Germline loops: CDR1 SGHRS, CDR2 YFSETQ. CDR3 nucleotide sequence: TGCGCCAGCAGCTTGAACGGCCGGGACAGGGTCAACTATGGCTACACCTTC. Its translation is CASSLNGRDRVNYGYTF.

The CDR3 loop reads CASGLVPRDSGSGANVLTF. DNA for the CDR3: TGTGCTAGTGGTTTGGTCCCCCGGGACAGTGGCTCTGGGGCCAACGTCCTGACTTTC. The rearrangement uses TRBV12-5 and TRBJ2-6; TRBD1 matches 7 bases. The germline V gene encodes CDR1 LGHNT and CDR2 FRNRAP. V shed 0 bases, J shed 0 bases, and the junction held 8 bases outside the gene matches. The CDR3 covers 19 residues.

The chain couples TRBV6-2 or TRBV6-3 to TRBJ1-6; 10 bases fit TRBD1. Per the germline V gene, CDR1 is MNHEY and CDR2 is SVGEGT. The CDR3 is 14 amino acids. After removal of 2 bases from V and 9 bases from J, the junction contained 1 base not matched to a gene. Here the CDR3 reads CASSYGQGGSPLHF. CDR3 DNA sequence: TGTGCCAGCAGTTACGGACAGGGGGGTTCACCCCTCCACTTT.

The gene calls are TRBV6-5 and TRBJ1-1, with a weak D call TRBD1 (5 bases). CDR3 size: 15 residues. Germline V gives CDR1 MNHEY, CDR2 SVGAGI. The V gene lost 3 bases and the J gene lost 8 bases, with 19 bases spanning the gap. CDR3 residues: CASSYSRRGIGEAFF. The CDR3 DNA is TGTGCCAGCAGTTATAGCAGGAGGGGAATAGGGGAAGCTTTCTTT.

This chain connects TRBV2 to TRBJ2-7; 7 positions match TRBD2. J gave up 3 bases and V 7 bases, and 6 bases lay outside the gene matches. Germline V gives CDR1 SNHLY, CDR2 FYNNEI. This CDR3 comprises 13 residues. The CDR3 bases are TGTGCCAGCACAGAGCGGGAAATCTACGAGCAGTACTTC. Protein product: CASTEREIYEQYF.